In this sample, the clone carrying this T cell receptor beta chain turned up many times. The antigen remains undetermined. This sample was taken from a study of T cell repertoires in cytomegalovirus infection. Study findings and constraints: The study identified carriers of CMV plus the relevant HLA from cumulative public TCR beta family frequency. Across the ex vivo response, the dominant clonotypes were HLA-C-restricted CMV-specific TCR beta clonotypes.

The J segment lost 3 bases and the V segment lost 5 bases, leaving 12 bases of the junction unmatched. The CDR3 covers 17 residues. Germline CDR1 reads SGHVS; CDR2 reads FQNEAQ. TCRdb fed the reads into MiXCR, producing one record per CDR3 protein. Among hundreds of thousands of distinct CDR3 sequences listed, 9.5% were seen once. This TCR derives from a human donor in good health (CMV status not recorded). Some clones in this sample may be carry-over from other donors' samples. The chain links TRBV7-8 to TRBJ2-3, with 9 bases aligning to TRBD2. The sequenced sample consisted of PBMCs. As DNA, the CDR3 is TGTGCCAGCAGCCCCCTTTATAGCGGGAGTGAGACAGATACGCAGTATTTT. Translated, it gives CASSPLYSGSETDTQYF. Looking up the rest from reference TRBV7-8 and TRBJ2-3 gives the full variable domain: GAGVSQSPRYKVAKRGQDVALRCDPISGHVSLFWYQQALGQGPEFLTYFQNEAQLDKSGLPSDRFFAERPEGSVSTLKIQRTQQEDSAVYLCASSPLYSGSETDTQYFGPGTRLTVL.